This T cell receptor (beta chain) derives from a study of Ad26.COV2.S vaccination and SARS-CoV-2 variants. Trimming stripped 0 bases from V and 0 bases from J, with 3 bases between. Germline assignment: CDR1 SGHRS and CDR2 YFSETQ. The CDR3 has 13 amino acids. Here immunoSEQ multiplex PCR was the method, and the copy in TCRdb shows in-frame clones only, minus some. Of 300,000 to 400,000 clones listed, 87% were seen once; the top ten hold more than 3%. The treatment: about 20 received Ad26.COV2.S at low or high dose, single or two shots; roughly five received placebo; per-sample allocation not given. The samples were gathered on day 63 after the first injection of vaccine or placebo.

The rearrangement links TRBV5-1 to TRBJ1-2; no definite D call. The sample consisted of peripheral blood, taken in a trial of Ad26.COV2.S vaccine versus placebo. This TCR was sampled from a person aged 18-60 years who received the Ad26.COV2.S COVID-19 vaccine or a placebo. The CDR3: CASSLGTNYGYTF. The CDR3 DNA reads as TGCGCCAGCAGCTTGGGGACTAACTATGGCTACACCTTC.